This TCR beta chain was found in a study of identical twins. Study-level findings and limits: The authors drew conclusions from cross-sectional statistical analysis rather than following the same donors. Beta out-of-frame twin sharing showed a weaker excess.

The CDR3 is 16 residues long. Germline CDR1 and CDR2: ENHRY and SYGVKD. Deletions cut 6 bases from V and 1 base from J, with 18 bases between. Each cDNA held unique molecular identifiers, and template switching gave it a universal primer site. TCRdb reprocessed the 5' RACE reads via MiXCR and lists one record per CDR3 protein. The sample lists 1.5 million or so distinct CDR3 sequences, around 29% seen once, with around 0.25% in the top ten. This clonotype has just a few counts. Its cognate antigen is unknown. Each donor was a healthy Caucasian. The sequence was collected from a newborn girl in good health. Sequencing input: cord blood. This chain links TRBV10-3 with TRBJ1-1, with D unclear. The CDR3 DNA sequence: TGTGCCATCAGGCCTTCAACTGGGGAAGGGAACACTGAAGCTTTCTTT. Translated, it gives CAIRPSTGEGNTEAFF.